Listed below are T cell receptor beta chains from one sample, sequenced in a study of blood T cell repertoires in COVID-19. The assay was immunoSEQ multiplex PCR, and TCRdb's table has in-frame clones only and misses some. The table has about 140,000 clones, around nine tenths seen once. Sequences were obtained from peripheral blood. Every receptor here comes from a man in his fifties with active or convalescent COVID-19. Both conserved end residues are part of each CDR3. A D gene is named only where the DNA matches it firmly. Clone size, where shown, is once, few, many, or a class for clones that have expanded.

CDR3nt: TGTGCCAGCAGTGGACAGGGGTTGGTTACAGATACGCAGTATTTT
CDR3aa: CASSGQGLVTDTQYF
d_gene: TRBD1
j_gene: TRBJ2-3
v_gene: TRBV2
abundance: .

CDR3nt: TGTGCCACCAGTGATTCCGGGATCGGAGATACGCAGTATTTT
CDR3aa: CATSDSGIGDTQYF
d_gene: .
j_gene: TRBJ2-3
v_gene: TRBV24-1
abundance: .

CDR3nt: TGTGCCAGCAGTTACCCCAGACTAGCGGGAGCCCCCGAGACCCAGTACTTC
CDR3aa: CASSYPRLAGAPETQYF
d_gene: TRBD2
j_gene: TRBJ2-5
v_gene: TRBV28
abundance: .

CDR3nt: TGCGCCAGCAGCGGGCCAACGGCTCCTGGAGATACGCAGTATTTT
CDR3aa: CASSGPTAPGDTQYF
d_gene: .
j_gene: TRBJ2-3
v_gene: TRBV5-1
abundance: .

CDR3nt: TGTGCCAGCAGGGCTAGCGGGAGGGATGAGCAGTTCTTC
CDR3aa: CASRASGRDEQFF
d_gene: TRBD2
j_gene: TRBJ2-1
v_gene: TRBV28
abundance: .

CDR3nt: TGTGCCAGCAGTGACCCGGGGTCAGATACGCAGTATTTT
CDR3aa: CASSDPGSDTQYF
d_gene: .
j_gene: TRBJ2-3
v_gene: TRBV6-1
abundance: .

CDR3nt: TGTGCCAGCAACCAAAGGGGGAACTACGAGCAGTACTTC
CDR3aa: CASNQRGNYEQYF
d_gene: .
j_gene: TRBJ2-7
v_gene: TRBV11-2
abundance: .

CDR3nt: TGTGCCACCAGTGGGACAGGGAACTATGGCTACACCTTC
CDR3aa: CATSGTGNYGYTF
d_gene: TRBD1
j_gene: TRBJ1-2
v_gene: TRBV24-1
abundance: .

CDR3nt: TGTGCCAGCAGCGTATCCAGGGGGTCCGGGCCCCAGCATTTT
CDR3aa: CASSVSRGSGPQHF
d_gene: TRBD1
j_gene: TRBJ1-5
v_gene: TRBV9
abundance: once

CDR3nt: TGTGCCAGCAGCTTAAAAGTTGGGGACAGGATTGCCGAGATCTATGGCTACACCTTC
CDR3aa: CASSLKVGDRIAEIYGYTF
d_gene: TRBD1
j_gene: TRBJ1-2
v_gene: TRBV7-8
abundance: .

CDR3nt: TGTGCCAGCAGCATCGGGGGGCGGTCGGGCTACACCTTC
CDR3aa: CASSIGGRSGYTF
d_gene: .
j_gene: TRBJ1-2
v_gene: TRBV5-4
abundance: .

CDR3nt: TGTGCCAGCAGCCAATCACAGGGAACCGGGGAGCTGTTTTTT
CDR3aa: CASSQSQGTGELFF
d_gene: .
j_gene: TRBJ2-2
v_gene: TRBV4-2
abundance: .

CDR3nt: TGTGCCAGCAGTTTAGCAGGCCGGCGAACTGAAGCTTTCTTT
CDR3aa: CASSLAGRRTEAFF
d_gene: .
j_gene: TRBJ1-1
v_gene: TRBV28
abundance: .

CDR3nt: TGTGCCAGCAGCCGCACCGGGACAGGGGAACATCAGCCCCAGCATTTT
CDR3aa: CASSRTGTGEHQPQHF
d_gene: TRBD1
j_gene: TRBJ1-5
v_gene: TRBV6-2/TRBV6-3
abundance: .

CDR3nt: TGTGCCAGCAGCAGACAGGGCAATCAGCCCCAGCATTTT
CDR3aa: CASSRQGNQPQHF
d_gene: .
j_gene: TRBJ1-5
v_gene: TRBV7-9
abundance: .

CDR3nt: TGTGCCAGCAGCTTAACCGGTCTGCTTGAAGCTTTCTTT
CDR3aa: CASSLTGLLEAFF
d_gene: .
j_gene: TRBJ1-1
v_gene: TRBV11-2
abundance: .

CDR3nt: TGTGCCAGCAGCCCTACAGGGGGCGGTTGGAGTGAGCAGTTCTTC
CDR3aa: CASSPTGGGWSEQFF
d_gene: TRBD1
j_gene: TRBJ2-1
v_gene: TRBV9
abundance: .

CDR3nt: TGTGCCTGGACGTTGACTAGCGGTAACTACGAGCAGTACTTC
CDR3aa: CAWTLTSGNYEQYF
d_gene: TRBD2
j_gene: TRBJ2-7
v_gene: TRBV30
abundance: .

CDR3nt: TGTGCCCTAAGGACTAGCGGGTCCGGGGAGCTGTTTTTT
CDR3aa: CALRTSGSGELFF
d_gene: TRBD2
j_gene: TRBJ2-2
v_gene: TRBV10-3
abundance: .

CDR3nt: TGTGCCAGCCGGATAGGTGTTACAGGGGAGCAGTTCTTC
CDR3aa: CASRIGVTGEQFF
d_gene: .
j_gene: TRBJ2-1
v_gene: TRBV27
abundance: .

CDR3nt: TGTGCCAGCAAAGGGGGGACAGGGAGAGAAAAACTGTTTTTT
CDR3aa: CASKGGTGREKLFF
d_gene: TRBD1
j_gene: TRBJ1-4
v_gene: TRBV2
abundance: .

CDR3nt: TGTGCCAGCAGCTGGGGCGGGAGGAACACAGATACGCAGTATTTT
CDR3aa: CASSWGGRNTDTQYF
d_gene: TRBD2
j_gene: TRBJ2-3
v_gene: TRBV7-3
abundance: once

CDR3nt: TGTGCCAGCAGCTTGAGCAGGAACAATGAGCAGTTCTTC
CDR3aa: CASSLSRNNEQFF
d_gene: .
j_gene: TRBJ2-1
v_gene: TRBV7-3
abundance: .

CDR3nt: TGTGCCTGGAGTGTACACAGGGGAAGAAACAATGAGCAGTTCTTC
CDR3aa: CAWSVHRGRNNEQFF
d_gene: TRBD1
j_gene: TRBJ2-1
v_gene: TRBV30
abundance: .

CDR3nt: TGTGCCAGCAGTCAAGGGGGCAGGGGTTACGAGCAGTACTTC
CDR3aa: CASSQGGRGYEQYF
d_gene: TRBD1
j_gene: TRBJ2-7
v_gene: TRBV28
abundance: .

CDR3nt: TGTGCCGGGGGTCTGACAGGAGCGAACACTGAAGCTTTCTTT
CDR3aa: CAGGLTGANTEAFF
d_gene: .
j_gene: TRBJ1-1
v_gene: TRBV2
abundance: .

CDR3nt: TGTGCCAGTAGTATCGGACTAGGGACCAATGAGCAGTTCTTC
CDR3aa: CASSIGLGTNEQFF
d_gene: TRBD2
j_gene: TRBJ2-1
v_gene: TRBV19
abundance: .

CDR3nt: TGTGCCAGCAGCTTAGCTGGGAGGGCCCTCCACTTT
CDR3aa: CASSLAGRALHF
d_gene: .
j_gene: TRBJ1-6
v_gene: TRBV7-8
abundance: .

CDR3nt: TGTGCCAGCAGCTCGAATCAGATAGCGGGTGACTACGAGCAGTACTTC
CDR3aa: CASSSNQIAGDYEQYF
d_gene: TRBD2
j_gene: TRBJ2-7
v_gene: TRBV7-9
abundance: .

CDR3nt: TGTGCCAGCCGGGCAGGGGGGTTCAAGCAAGTGTTCTTT
CDR3aa: CASRAGGFKQVFF
d_gene: TRBD1
j_gene: TRBJ1-1
v_gene: TRBV6-5
abundance: once

CDR3nt: TGTGCCAGCAGCTCGACACCAGGGCCCGAGGACGAGCAGTACTTC
CDR3aa: CASSSTPGPEDEQYF
d_gene: .
j_gene: TRBJ2-7
v_gene: TRBV11-2
abundance: .

CDR3nt: TGTGCCAGCAGTTACGAGGGCGGCAATCAGCCCCAGCATTTT
CDR3aa: CASSYEGGNQPQHF
d_gene: .
j_gene: TRBJ1-5
v_gene: TRBV6-6
abundance: .

CDR3nt: TGTGCCAGCAGTGAATTTCGGGGAAGAGGGAACACCATATATTTT
CDR3aa: CASSEFRGRGNTIYF
d_gene: .
j_gene: TRBJ1-3
v_gene: TRBV25-1
abundance: .

CDR3nt: TGTGCCAGCAGCGTAAGACAGGGTGATGGCTACACCTTC
CDR3aa: CASSVRQGDGYTF
d_gene: TRBD1
j_gene: TRBJ1-2
v_gene: TRBV9
abundance: .

CDR3nt: TGTGCCAGCTCACCGACAGGGGGCGCGAACGGGGAGCTGTTTTTT
CDR3aa: CASSPTGGANGELFF
d_gene: TRBD1
j_gene: TRBJ2-2
v_gene: TRBV18
abundance: .

CDR3nt: TGTGCCAGCAGCGTAGGAGGGAACCCCTATGGCTACACCTTC
CDR3aa: CASSVGGNPYGYTF
d_gene: .
j_gene: TRBJ1-2
v_gene: TRBV5-5
abundance: .

CDR3nt: TGTGCCAGTAGTATGGCGGGACAGGCTACGTCCGGGGCCAACGTCCTGACTTTC
CDR3aa: CASSMAGQATSGANVLTF
d_gene: TRBD1
j_gene: TRBJ2-6
v_gene: TRBV19
abundance: .

CDR3nt: TGCGCCAGCAGCTTGGCGGGGGCTAGCGGGAGAATTCAGGAAGTGAACACCGGGGAGCTGTTTTTT
CDR3aa: CASSLAGASGRIQEVNTGELFF
d_gene: TRBD2
j_gene: TRBJ2-2
v_gene: TRBV5-1
abundance: .

CDR3nt: TGTGCCAGCAGCATGACAGGGACTCGCACTGAAGCTTTCTTT
CDR3aa: CASSMTGTRTEAFF
d_gene: TRBD1
j_gene: TRBJ1-1
v_gene: TRBV25-1
abundance: .

CDR3nt: TGTGCCAGCAGAACAGGGATCGGGGCTGTTGAGACCCAGTACTTC
CDR3aa: CASRTGIGAVETQYF
d_gene: .
j_gene: TRBJ2-5
v_gene: TRBV6-5
abundance: .

CDR3nt: TGTGCCAGCAGTCATGGGACACGCCATAATGAAAAACTGTTTTTT
CDR3aa: CASSHGTRHNEKLFF
d_gene: .
j_gene: TRBJ1-4
v_gene: TRBV6-5
abundance: .

CDR3nt: TGTGCCAGCTCCGCCCTTAGCGGGCAGCAAGAGACCCAGTACTTC
CDR3aa: CASSALSGQQETQYF
d_gene: TRBD2
j_gene: TRBJ2-5
v_gene: TRBV9
abundance: .

CDR3nt: TGTGCCAGCAGAGTCCGGGACAACTACTACGAGCAGTACTTC
CDR3aa: CASRVRDNYYEQYF
d_gene: .
j_gene: TRBJ2-7
v_gene: TRBV6-6
abundance: .

CDR3nt: TGTGCCAGCAGCTTGGCGGCGGACAGGGAGACCGGGGAGCTGTTTTTT
CDR3aa: CASSLAADRETGELFF
d_gene: TRBD1
j_gene: TRBJ2-2
v_gene: TRBV5-4
abundance: .

CDR3nt: TGTGCCATCAGTGGAGCGGCTAGCGTAAACTACGAGCAGTACTTC
CDR3aa: CAISGAASVNYEQYF
d_gene: .
j_gene: TRBJ2-7
v_gene: TRBV10-3
abundance: .